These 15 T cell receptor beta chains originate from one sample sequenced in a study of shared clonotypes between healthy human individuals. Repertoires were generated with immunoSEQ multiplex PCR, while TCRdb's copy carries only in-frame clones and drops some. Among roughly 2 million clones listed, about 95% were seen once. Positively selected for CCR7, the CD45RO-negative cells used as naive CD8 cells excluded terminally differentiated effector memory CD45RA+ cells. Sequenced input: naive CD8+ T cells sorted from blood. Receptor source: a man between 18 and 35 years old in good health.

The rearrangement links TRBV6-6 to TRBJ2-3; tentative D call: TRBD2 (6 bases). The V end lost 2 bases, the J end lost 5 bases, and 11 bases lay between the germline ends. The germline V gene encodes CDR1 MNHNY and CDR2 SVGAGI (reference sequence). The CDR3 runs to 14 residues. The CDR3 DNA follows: TGTGCCAGCAGTTACCTGAAGGAGGGAGATACGCAGTATTTT. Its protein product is CASSYLKEGDTQYF.

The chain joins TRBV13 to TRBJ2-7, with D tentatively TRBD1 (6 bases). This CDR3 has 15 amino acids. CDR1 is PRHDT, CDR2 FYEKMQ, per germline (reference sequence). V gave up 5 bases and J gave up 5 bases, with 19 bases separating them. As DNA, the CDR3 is TGTGCCAGCAGCCCCAACAGGGCCATTCTACACGAGCAGTACTTC. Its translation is CASSPNRAILHEQYF.

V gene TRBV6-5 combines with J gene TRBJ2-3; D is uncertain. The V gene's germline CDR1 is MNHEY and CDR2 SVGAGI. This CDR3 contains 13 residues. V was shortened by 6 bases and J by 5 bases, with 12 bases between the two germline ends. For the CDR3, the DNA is TGTGCCAGCAGCGGCAGCTGGGGAGATACGCAGTATTTT. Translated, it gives CASSGSWGDTQYF.

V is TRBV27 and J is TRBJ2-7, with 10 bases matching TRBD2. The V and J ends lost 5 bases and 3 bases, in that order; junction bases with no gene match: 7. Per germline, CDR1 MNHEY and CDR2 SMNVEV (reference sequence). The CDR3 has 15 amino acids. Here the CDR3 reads CASSPTSGADYEQYF. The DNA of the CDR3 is TGTGCCAGCAGTCCTACTAGCGGGGCCGACTACGAGCAGTACTTC.

The CDR3 loop is CASSQVVGEEQFF. The DNA of the CDR3 is TGCGCCAGCAGCCAAGTGGTCGGTGAGGAGCAGTTCTTC. This chain joins TRBV4-1 and TRBJ2-1; no firm D call. Trimming took 1 base from V and 10 from J, leaving 11 bases between them. Germline loops: CDR1 MGHRA, CDR2 YSYEKL. The CDR3 consists of 13 residues.

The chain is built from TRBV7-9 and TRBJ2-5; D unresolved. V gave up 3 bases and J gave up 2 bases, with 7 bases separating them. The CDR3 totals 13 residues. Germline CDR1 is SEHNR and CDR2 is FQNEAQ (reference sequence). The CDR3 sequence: CASSFSHQETQYF. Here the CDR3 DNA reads TGTGCCAGCAGCTTTAGCCATCAAGAGACCCAGTACTTC.

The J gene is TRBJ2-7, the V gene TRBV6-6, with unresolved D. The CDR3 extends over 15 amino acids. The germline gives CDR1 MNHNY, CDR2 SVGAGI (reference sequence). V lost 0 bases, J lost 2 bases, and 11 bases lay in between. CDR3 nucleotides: TGTGCCAGCAGTTACTCGATTGTCCCCACCTACGAGCAGTACTTC. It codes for CASSYSIVPTYEQYF.

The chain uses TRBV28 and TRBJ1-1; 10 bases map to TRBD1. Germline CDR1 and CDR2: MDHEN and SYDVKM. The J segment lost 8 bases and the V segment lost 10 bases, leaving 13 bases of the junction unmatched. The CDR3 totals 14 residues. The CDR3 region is CATIDRGLIREAFF. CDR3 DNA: TGTGCCACCATTGACAGGGGGCTAATAAGAGAAGCTTTCTTT.

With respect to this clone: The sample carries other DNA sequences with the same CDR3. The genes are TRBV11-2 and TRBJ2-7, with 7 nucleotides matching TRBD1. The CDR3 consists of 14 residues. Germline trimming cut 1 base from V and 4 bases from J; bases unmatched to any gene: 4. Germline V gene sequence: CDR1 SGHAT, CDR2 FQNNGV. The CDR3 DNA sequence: TGTGCCAGCAGCTTAGTGACAGGGAGTTACGAGCAGTACTTC. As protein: CASSLVTGSYEQYF.

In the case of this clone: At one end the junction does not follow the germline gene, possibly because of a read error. Written as DNA, the CDR3 is TGTGCCTGGACCCGACAGGGGAACACAGATACGCAGTGTTTT. It yields the protein CAWTRQGNTDTQCF. The V call is TRBV30, the J call TRBJ2-3, with 8 bases lining up with TRBD1. CDR3 length: 14 residues. Germline CDR1 is GTSNPN and CDR2 is SVGIG (reference sequence).

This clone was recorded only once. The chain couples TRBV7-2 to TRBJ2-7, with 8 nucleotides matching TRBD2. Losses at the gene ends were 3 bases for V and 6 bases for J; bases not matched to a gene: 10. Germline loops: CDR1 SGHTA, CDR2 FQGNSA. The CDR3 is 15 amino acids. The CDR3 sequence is CASSFSGRAQGEQYF. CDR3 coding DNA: TGTGCCAGCAGCTTTTCCGGGAGGGCCCAAGGCGAGCAGTACTTC. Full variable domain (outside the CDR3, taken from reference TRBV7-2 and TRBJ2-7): GAGVSQSPSNKVTEKGKDVELRCDPISGHTALYWYRQSLGQGLEFLIYFQGNSAPDKSGLPSDRFSAERTGGSVSTLTIQRTQQEDSAVYLCASSFSGRAQGEQYFGPGTRLTVT.

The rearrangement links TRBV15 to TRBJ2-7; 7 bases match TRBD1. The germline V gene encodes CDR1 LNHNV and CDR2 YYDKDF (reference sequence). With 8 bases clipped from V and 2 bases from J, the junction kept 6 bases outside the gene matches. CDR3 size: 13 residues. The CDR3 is CATSTGLTYEQYF. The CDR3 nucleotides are TGTGCCACCTCGACAGGGTTGACCTACGAGCAGTACTTC.

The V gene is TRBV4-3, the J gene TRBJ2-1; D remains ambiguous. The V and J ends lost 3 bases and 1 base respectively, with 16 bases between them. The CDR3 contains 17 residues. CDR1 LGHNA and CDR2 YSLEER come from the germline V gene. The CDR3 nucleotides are TGCGCCAGCAGCCAGGACCTTGATGTCGGTTCCTACAATGAGCAGTTCTTC. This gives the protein CASSQDLDVGSYNEQFF.

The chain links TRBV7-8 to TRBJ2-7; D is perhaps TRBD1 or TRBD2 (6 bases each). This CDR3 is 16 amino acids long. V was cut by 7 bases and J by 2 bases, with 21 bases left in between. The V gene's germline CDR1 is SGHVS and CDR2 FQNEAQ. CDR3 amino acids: CASTEGGREFPYEQYF. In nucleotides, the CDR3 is TGTGCCAGCACCGAGGGGGGCAGGGAATTCCCCTACGAGCAGTACTTC.

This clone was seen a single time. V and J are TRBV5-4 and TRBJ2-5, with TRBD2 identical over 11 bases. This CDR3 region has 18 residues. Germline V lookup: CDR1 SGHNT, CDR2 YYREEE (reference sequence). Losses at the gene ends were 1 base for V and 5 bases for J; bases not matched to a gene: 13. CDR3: CASSLLVLAGGSGETQYF. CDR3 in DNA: TGTGCCAGCAGCTTGCTGGTCCTAGCGGGGGGTTCAGGGGAGACCCAGTACTTC.